This T cell receptor beta chain is from a study of blood T cells in healthy people across ages. For the second PCR, which ran for about 6 to 11 cycles, a sample-barcoded 5' primer and a J-beta primer mix were used. From the 5' RACE reads, TCRdb called clonotypes with MiXCR, one entry per CDR3 protein. The table lists 500,000 to 550,000 distinct CDR3 sequences, about 25% of them singletons, with around 10% in the top ten. The CDR3 is 15 residues long. V lost 1 base to trimming and J lost 4 bases, with 14 bases between them. The germline CDR1 and CDR2 sequences are SGHKS and YYEKEE (reference sequence). This sample was shared with a second study, whose subject was T cells of mothers and their children. This second study notes: Sequencing returned over 9 million TCR beta CDR3 reads per mother and around 3 million per child.

The chain couples TRBV5-5 to TRBJ1-2; D may be TRBD1 (6 bases). The specimen was blood. The sequence came from a boy between 10 and 17 years old in good health. The CDR3 DNA reads as TGTGCCAGCAGCTTGAACCTACAGGGTATCTATGGCTACACCTTC. This encodes CASSLNLQGIYGYTF.